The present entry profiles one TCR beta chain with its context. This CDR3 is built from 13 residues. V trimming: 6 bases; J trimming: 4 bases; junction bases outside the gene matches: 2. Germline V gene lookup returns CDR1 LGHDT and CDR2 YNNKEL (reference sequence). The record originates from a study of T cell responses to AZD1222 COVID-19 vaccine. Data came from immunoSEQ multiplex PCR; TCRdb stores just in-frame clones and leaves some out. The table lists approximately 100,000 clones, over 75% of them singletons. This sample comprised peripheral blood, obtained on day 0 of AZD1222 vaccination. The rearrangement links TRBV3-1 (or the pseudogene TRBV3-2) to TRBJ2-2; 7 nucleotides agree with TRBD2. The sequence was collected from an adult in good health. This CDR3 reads CASRLAGTGELFF. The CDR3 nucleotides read TGTGCCAGCAGATTAGCGGGCACCGGGGAGCTGTTTTTT.